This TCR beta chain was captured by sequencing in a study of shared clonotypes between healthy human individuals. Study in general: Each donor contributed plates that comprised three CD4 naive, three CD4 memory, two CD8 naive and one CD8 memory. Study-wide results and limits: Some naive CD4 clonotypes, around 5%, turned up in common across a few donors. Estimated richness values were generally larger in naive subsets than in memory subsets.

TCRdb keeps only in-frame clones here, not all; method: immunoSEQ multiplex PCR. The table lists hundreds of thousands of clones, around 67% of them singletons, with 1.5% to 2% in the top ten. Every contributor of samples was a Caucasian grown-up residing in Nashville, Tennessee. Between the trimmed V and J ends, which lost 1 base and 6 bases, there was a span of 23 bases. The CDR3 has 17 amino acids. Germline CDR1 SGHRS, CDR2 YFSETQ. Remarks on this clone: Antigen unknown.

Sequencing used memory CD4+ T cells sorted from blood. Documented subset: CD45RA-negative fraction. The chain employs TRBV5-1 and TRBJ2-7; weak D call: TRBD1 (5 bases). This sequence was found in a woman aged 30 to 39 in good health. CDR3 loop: CASSLLPIGQGLLEQYF. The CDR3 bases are TGCGCCAGCAGCTTGTTACCCATTGGGCAGGGCCTACTCGAGCAGTACTTC.